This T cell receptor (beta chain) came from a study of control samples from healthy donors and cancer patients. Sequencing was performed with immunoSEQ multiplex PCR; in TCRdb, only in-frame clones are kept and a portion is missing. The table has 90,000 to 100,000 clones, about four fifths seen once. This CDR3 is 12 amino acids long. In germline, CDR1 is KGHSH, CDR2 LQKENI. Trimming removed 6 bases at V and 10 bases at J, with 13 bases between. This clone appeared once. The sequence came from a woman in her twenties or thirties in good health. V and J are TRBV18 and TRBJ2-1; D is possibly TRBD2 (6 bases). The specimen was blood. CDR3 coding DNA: TGTGCCAGCTCTCAACGGAGGGAGGAGCAGTTCTTC. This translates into CASSQRREEQFF.